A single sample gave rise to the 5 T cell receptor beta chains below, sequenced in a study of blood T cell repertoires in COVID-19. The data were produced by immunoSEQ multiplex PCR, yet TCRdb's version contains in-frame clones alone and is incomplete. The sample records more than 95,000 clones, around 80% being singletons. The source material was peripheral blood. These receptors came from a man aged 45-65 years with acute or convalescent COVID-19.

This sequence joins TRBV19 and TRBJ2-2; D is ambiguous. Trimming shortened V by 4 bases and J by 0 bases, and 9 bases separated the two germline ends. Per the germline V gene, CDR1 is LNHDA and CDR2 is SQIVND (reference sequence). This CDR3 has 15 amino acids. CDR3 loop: CASSKPATNTGELFF. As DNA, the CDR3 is TGTGCCAGTAGTAAGCCCGCTACGAACACCGGGGAGCTGTTTTTT.

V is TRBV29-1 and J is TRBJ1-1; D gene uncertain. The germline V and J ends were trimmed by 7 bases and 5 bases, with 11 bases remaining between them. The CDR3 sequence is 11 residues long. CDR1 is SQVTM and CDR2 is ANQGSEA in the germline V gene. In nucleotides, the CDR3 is TGCAGCGCCATGGACTCAACTGAAGCTTTCTTT. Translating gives CSAMDSTEAFF.

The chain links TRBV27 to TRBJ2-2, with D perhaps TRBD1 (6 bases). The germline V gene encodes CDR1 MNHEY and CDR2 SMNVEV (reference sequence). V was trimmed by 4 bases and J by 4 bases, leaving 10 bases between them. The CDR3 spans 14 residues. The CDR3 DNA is TGTGCCAGCAGTTATTCGACAGGCACCGGGGAGCTGTTTTTT. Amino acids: CASSYSTGTGELFF.

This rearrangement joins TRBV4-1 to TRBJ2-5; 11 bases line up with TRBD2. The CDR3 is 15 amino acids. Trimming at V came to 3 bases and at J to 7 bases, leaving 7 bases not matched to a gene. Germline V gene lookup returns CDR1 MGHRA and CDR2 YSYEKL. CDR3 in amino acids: CASSHGLAGTGTQYF. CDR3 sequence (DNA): TGCGCCAGCAGCCACGGACTAGCGGGTACAGGGACCCAGTACTTC.

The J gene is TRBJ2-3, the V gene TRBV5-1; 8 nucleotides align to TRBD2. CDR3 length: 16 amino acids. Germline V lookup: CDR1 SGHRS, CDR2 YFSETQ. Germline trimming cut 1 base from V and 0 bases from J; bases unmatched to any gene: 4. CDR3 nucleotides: TGCGCCAGCAGCTTGCAAGGACTAGCTAGCACAGATACGCAGTATTTT. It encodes CASSLQGLASTDTQYF.